The 2 T cell receptor beta chains presented below share a single source sample, sequenced in a study of cytomegalovirus exposure and HLA in healthy donors. A multiplex PCR was run with 60 Vbeta primers and 13 Jbeta primers. Assay used: immunoSEQ multiplex PCR; TCRdb lists only in-frame clones, some missing. The repertoire holds 130,000 or so clones, almost 85% seen once, with around 3% in the top ten. The source material was PBMCs. Receptor source: a man younger than 35 in good health and CMV-seropositive.

The chain uses TRBV29-1 and TRBJ2-1, with TRBD2 matching 9 bases. This CDR3 has 13 amino acids. In germline, CDR1 is SQVTM, CDR2 ANQGSEA. The V segment lost 7 bases and the J segment 7 bases; nucleotides outside the gene matches: 8. CDR3 coding DNA: TGCAGCGACAGACTAGCGGATGAGAATGAGCAGTTCTTC. Amino acid sequence: CSDRLADENEQFF.

This rearrangement joins TRBV5-4 to TRBJ2-1, with 14 bases matching TRBD2. Trimming cost V 4 bases and J 0 bases; bases outside gene matches: 9. CDR1 and CDR2 (germline): SGHNT, YYREEE (reference sequence). The CDR3 is 19 residues long. CDR3 DNA sequence: TGTGCCAGCAGCCCGGGACTAGCGGGAGTCTCCAGCTCCTACAATGAGCAGTTCTTC. Protein product: CASSPGLAGVSSSYNEQFF.